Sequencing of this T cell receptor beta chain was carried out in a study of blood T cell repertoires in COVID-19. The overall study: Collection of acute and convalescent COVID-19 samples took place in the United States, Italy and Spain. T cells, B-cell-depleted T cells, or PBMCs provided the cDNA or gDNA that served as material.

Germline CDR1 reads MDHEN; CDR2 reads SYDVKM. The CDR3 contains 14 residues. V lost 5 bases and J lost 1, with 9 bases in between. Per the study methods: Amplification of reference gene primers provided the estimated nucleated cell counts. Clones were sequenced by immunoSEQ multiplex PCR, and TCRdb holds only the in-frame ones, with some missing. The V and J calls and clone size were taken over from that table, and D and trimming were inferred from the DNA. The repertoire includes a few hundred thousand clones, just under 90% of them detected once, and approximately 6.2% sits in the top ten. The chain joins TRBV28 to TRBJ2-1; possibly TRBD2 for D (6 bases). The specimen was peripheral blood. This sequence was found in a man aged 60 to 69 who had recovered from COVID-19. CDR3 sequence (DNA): TGTGCCAGCAGTCCGGGACTTTCCTACAATGAGCAGTTCTTC. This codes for CASSPGLSYNEQFF.